This TCR beta chain was captured in a study of shared clonotypes between healthy human individuals. The authors split each subset's genomic DNA evenly across several immunoSEQ plates. Clones were read by immunoSEQ multiplex PCR, and TCRdb kept only the in-frame ones, dropping some. Of about 100,000 clones in the sample, 67% were seen once. Germline CDR1 and CDR2: SGHTA and FQGNSA. With 1 base removed from V and 1 base from J, the gap between germline ends came to 19 bases. The CDR3 totals 18 residues. The TCR comes from a woman aged 30 to 39 in good health. Sequenced input: memory CD8+ T cells sorted from blood. The subset was: CD45RO+ cells pooled with CCR7-negative TemRA cells. This rearrangement joins TRBV7-2 to TRBJ2-5; tentative D call: TRBD2 (6 bases). CDR3 loop: CASSLGSHGSLIQETQYF. In DNA form, the CDR3 reads TGTGCCAGCAGCTTAGGGTCCCACGGGAGTCTAATCCAAGAGACCCAGTACTTC.